This T cell receptor beta chain was obtained from a study of CD8 T cells in ankylosing spondylitis (dated by TCRdb to 2015 to 2018). Broadly, across the study: The study set out to find disease-linked TCR variants by profiling T cell receptor beta repertoires in ankylosing spondylitis patients and healthy donors. Samples of peripheral blood were taken, and for ankylosing spondylitis patients, synovial fluid was collected as well. The full study cohort comprised 20 to 30 ankylosing spondylitis patients and 110 or so healthy donors.

This clonotype was counted ten times or more. There is no known antigen for this receptor. Base qualities are not provided; no much larger clone lies one nucleotide away. Results and caveats for the whole study, not just this receptor: Blood from ankylosing spondylitis patients appeared to be characterized by a TCR beta motif made up of seven or eight highly homologous amino acid variants. Some motif variants were previously reported in synovial fluid and blood of reactive arthritis patients, suggesting common disease-initiation mechanisms. The disease-linked clones were reported as significantly enriched in matched synovial fluid samples from ankylosing spondylitis patients. The disease-linked clones showed a CD8+ phenotype and occurred at relatively low frequencies in peripheral blood.

Trimming removed 4 bases from V and 7 bases from J, leaving 14 bases between the germline ends. The germline V gene encodes CDR1 SQVTM and CDR2 ANQGSEA. Including the terminal cysteine and valine, the CDR3 comprises 12 residues. Just the 36-base CDR3 DNA is kept, in frame starting at base 1. Sequencing used an Illumina HiSeq 2500. TCR beta libraries were prepared by quantitative 5'-RACE with molecular barcodes. The source study handled its data this way. A new computational method, built on a probabilistic model of VDJ rearrangement, was used to identify disease-linked TCR variants. TCRdb handled the public reads itself, with Q25 trimming in fastp and clone calling in MiXCR, and kept productive beta chains. Identical CDR3 proteins give one entry, which carries the most common genes and DNA. The authors' filters were not applied to this entry. Present in this sample are a few hundred thousand distinct CDR3 sequences, approximately 12% of which were seen just once. Clones ranked in the top ten supply nearly 7% of the sample.

Sequencing was performed on blood, either unsorted or a sorted T cell fraction (not recorded which). The chain was built from TRBV29-1 and TRBJ2-7; the D segment could be TRBD2, given 6 matching bases. This TCR derives from a male donor with ankylosing spondylitis. The CDR3 has the sequence CSVVKGSGEQYV. The DNA is TGCAGCGTTGTAAAGGGAAGCGGGGAGCAGTACGTC.